Listed here are 11 T cell receptor beta chains from one sample, sequenced in a study of T-cell memory formation after mild COVID-19. MiXCR was run by TCRdb on the 5' RACE reads, yielding one entry per CDR3 protein. This table holds about 470,000 distinct CDR3 sequences, 18% found once. Sample: PBMCs or a T cell subset sorted from them (not recorded which). Receptor source: an adult woman who had mild COVID-19 (a few samples of this study predate the infection). Cell type and time point are not known.

CDR3 sequence reads: CAISRGDTQYF. The CDR3 DNA reads as TGTGCCATCAGTCGGGGGGATACGCAGTATTTT. The rearrangement links TRBV10-3 to TRBJ2-3; the D gene is possibly TRBD2 (6 bases). The V end was cut by 5 bases, the J end by 6 bases, with 6 bases between. This CDR3 comprises 11 residues. Germline CDR1 reads ENHRY; CDR2 reads SYGVKD.

This clonotype was seen more than once but under ten times. CDR3 residues: CATRPGQGRRGDGTDTQYF. CDR3 sequence (DNA): TGTGCCACCCGACCGGGACAGGGACGGCGGGGGGATGGCACAGATACGCAGTATTTT. This chain connects TRBV11-2 to TRBJ2-3, with D possibly TRBD1 on 9 matching bases. Germline CDR1 is SGHAT and CDR2 is FQNNGV. The CDR3 is 19 residues long. V lost 10 bases to trimming and J lost 1 base, with 30 bases between them.

This clonotype was seen a handful of times. The J gene is TRBJ2-7, the V gene TRBV6-1, with D possibly matching TRBD2 (5 bases). The CDR3 has 13 residues. V lost 8 bases and J lost 4, with 15 bases in between. Per germline, CDR1 MNHNS and CDR2 SASEGT. The CDR3 DNA follows: TGTGCCAGCTCGGACTCCGGACCTTACGAGCAGTACTTC. Its protein product is CASSDSGPYEQYF.

This clonotype was recorded a few times. This chain joins TRBV20-1 and TRBJ2-7; D uncertain. Germline V gene data show CDR1 as DFQATT and CDR2 as SNEGSKA (reference sequence). V lost 3 bases and J 0 bases, leaving 12 bases between the germline ends. This CDR3 region has 14 residues. The CDR3 here is CSASMPSLSYEQYF. Here the CDR3 DNA reads TGCAGTGCTAGCATGCCCTCACTCTCCTACGAGCAGTACTTC.

Here the CDR3 reads CASSVGEGLAGYTGELFF. CDR3 in DNA: TGTGCCAGCAGCGTAGGAGAAGGACTAGCGGGTTACACCGGGGAGCTGTTTTTT. The chain couples TRBV9 to TRBJ2-2, with 11 bases identical to TRBD2. The CDR3 has 18 residues. The germline CDR1 and CDR2 sequences are SGDLS and YYNGEE. J was trimmed by 3 bases and V by 0 bases; bases with no gene match: 7.

The CDR3 DNA reads TGTGCCACCACCGAGGGCACTGAAGCTTTCTTT. The encoded protein is CATTEGTEAFF. J is TRBJ1-1 and V is TRBV24-1; no firm D call. V lost 8 bases and J lost 4, with 7 bases in between. The CDR3 consists of 11 residues. Germline V gene data show CDR1 as KGHDR and CDR2 as SFDVKD.

This sequence joins TRBV15 and TRBJ2-1; 14 positions match TRBD2. Trimming cost V 1 base and J 1 base; bases outside gene matches: 6. The germline V gene encodes CDR1 LNHNV and CDR2 YYDKDF (reference sequence). The CDR3 sequence is 19 residues long. CDR3 coding DNA: TGTGCCACCAGCAGAGGACTAGCGGGAGGGCCAAAGTCCTACAATGAGCAGTTCTTC. As protein: CATSRGLAGGPKSYNEQFF. Looking up the rest from reference TRBV15 and TRBJ2-1 gives the full variable domain: DAMVIQNPRYQVTQFGKPVTLSCSQTLNHNVMYWYQQKSSQAPKLLFHYYDKDFNNEADTPDNFQSRRPNTSFCFLDIRSPGLGDTAMYLCATSRGLAGGPKSYNEQFFGPGTRLTVL.

This clonotype was seen a handful of times. The chain joins TRBV20-1 to TRBJ1-1; D is ambiguous. The CDR3 sequence is 14 residues long. Germline lookup yields CDR1 DFQATT and CDR2 SNEGSKA (reference sequence). V was shortened by 3 bases and J by 2 bases, with 13 bases between the two germline ends. The CDR3 nucleotides read TGCAGTGCTAGGCTAGGCAACCGAAACACTGAAGCTTTCTTT. Protein: CSARLGNRNTEAFF.

This rearrangement joins TRBV7-6 to TRBJ1-4; 9 nucleotides line up with TRBD1. With 1 base clipped from V and 5 bases from J, the junction kept 5 bases outside the gene matches. Germline assignment: CDR1 SGHVS and CDR2 FNYEAQ. The length of the CDR3 is 16 residues. The CDR3 spells CASSLGVGTGNEKLFF. The CDR3 DNA reads as TGTGCCAGCAGCTTAGGAGTCGGGACAGGGAATGAAAAACTGTTTTTT.

This clonotype was seen only a few times. The V gene is TRBV15, the J gene TRBJ2-1; TRBD1 aligns across 8 bases. This CDR3 is 17 amino acids long. Germline CDR1 reads LNHNV; CDR2 reads YYDKDF (reference sequence). The ends lost 0 bases at V and 2 bases at J; junction bases unmatched: 6. This chain's CDR3 is CATSRDTGQGTYNEQFF. In nucleotides, the CDR3 is TGTGCCACCAGCAGAGATACAGGACAGGGAACCTACAATGAGCAGTTCTTC.

This clonotype was picked up a small number of times. The chain links TRBV20-1 to TRBJ2-5; the match to TRBD2 covers 8 bases. CDR1 and CDR2 from the germline V gene are DFQATT and SNEGSKA (reference sequence). The CDR3 runs 14 residues. V lost 6 bases and J lost 5; bases outside the gene matches: 11. DNA for the CDR3: TGCAGTGCGGAAGCGGGAGCCAAGGCGGAGACCCAGTACTTC. It yields the protein CSAEAGAKAETQYF.